The following is a TCR beta chain sequence with its context. This clone was recorded once. Its antigen target is currently unknown. There are no base qualities to consult, and no much larger clone falls within one base. This specimen's treatment or condition label, per the study, means: 15 to 20 received Ad26.COV2.S at low or high dose, single or two shots; a few received placebo; per-sample allocation not given. For vaccine and placebo recipients, the sequenced repertoires came from samples collected on day 63 after the first injection. In Cohort 1b, 25 adults aged 18-55 years were enrolled at a single site in Boston, USA, between 29 July and 7 August 2020. Ad26.COV2.S consisted of a replication-incompetent adenovirus type 26 vector by which a prefusion-stabilized SARS-CoV-2 spike protein from the original Wuhan strain was expressed. The sample comes from a study of Ad26.COV2.S vaccination and SARS-CoV-2 variants (dated by TCRdb to the early 2020s). Turning to the overall study: Donors in the vaccine arm were drawn from COV1001, a multicentre, randomized, double-blind, placebo-controlled phase I-IIa trial testing Ad26.COV2.S in healthy adults. Ad26.COV2.S was administered intramuscularly at 5 x 10^10 or 1 x 10^11 viral particles, either as a single shot or as two shots given 56 days apart. TCRbeta repertoire sequencing served as the tool for gauging how specific and how broad the SARS-CoV-2-reactive T cell receptors were following Ad26.COV2.S vaccination. A total of 32 samples were included in the TCR-sequenced set, comprising roughly 19 Ad26.COV2.S vaccine recipients, 5 placebo recipients and 8 SARS-CoV-2 convalescent individuals. Trial participants were randomized into five groups of five, in which low-dose or high-dose Ad26.COV2.S was given once or twice, or placebo was given on both occasions. Investigators did not know the trial group allocation while performing experiments and assessing outcomes. General study outcomes and caveats: According to the authors, total T cell responses may have been underestimated by the TCR breadth and depth analyses. Higher spike-specific TCR breadth was observed in Ad26.COV2.S recipients than in placebo recipients (P = 0.0014). The study was not powered to compare responses between vaccine doses or regimens. After vaccination, spike-specific CD8+ and CD4+ T cell responses were reported to show substantial breadth. Vaccine and placebo recipients had similar non-spike TCR breadth, a finding consistent with the vaccine containing only spike.

The immunoSEQ Assay was used to sequence TCRbeta CDR3 regions. After extraction, genomic DNA underwent amplification by bias-controlled multiplex PCR, followed by high-throughput sequencing. The paper's data handling went like this. To quantify the absolute abundance of every unique TCRbeta CDR3 region, sequences were collapsed and filtered. T cell fraction was estimated by normalizing TCRbeta template counts to usable DNA, which was measured by amplifying reference genes present in all nucleated cells. Repertoire TCRs were annotated as SARS-CoV-2-specific when V gene, CDR3 amino acid sequence and J gene were exactly matched to a known reactive TCR set. The reference SARS-CoV-2 TCR set came from MIRA and was filtered for enrichment in COVID-19-positive ImmuneCODE repertoires, removing public or cross-reactive TCRs. Drawing on the MIRA antigens, annotated TCRs were analysed further at the level of specific ORF or position within ORF. Breadth was defined as the number of annotated unique rearrangements divided by the total number of unique productive rearrangements, and depth was defined as the summed frequency of the annotated unique rearrangements. Two-sided Wilcoxon rank-sum tests were applied when comparing TCR breadth between groups. Here the immuneACCESS table is served through TCRdb, limited to in-frame sequences with V and J called. Missing clones are a known gap in these copies; in checked studies unresolved V genes cover under half, and the rest lacks a known reason. Clone size and the V and J calls come from that table; the DNA yielded D and trimming. The sample table contains 300,000 to 400,000 clones; only one count was recorded for roughly 91% of them. The ten largest make up about 3% of the sample.

Its CDR3 holds 13 amino acids, cysteine through phenylalanine. The kept DNA is CDR3 alone, 39 bases in frame from the first base. Per the germline V gene, MNHEY is the CDR1 and SVGAGI is the CDR2. V is cut by 6 bases and J by 4 bases, and the space between the germline ends is 12 bases. The chain employs TRBV6-5 and TRBJ1-2; the D segment cannot be called with confidence. The input for sequencing was peripheral blood, taken in a trial of Ad26.COV2.S vaccine versus placebo. The source is a person aged 18-65 years who received the Ad26.COV2.S COVID-19 vaccine or a placebo. The nucleotide sequence reads as follows: TGTGCCAGCAGATTACAGCAATCCTATGGCTACACCTTC. Its protein product is CASRLQQSYGYTF.